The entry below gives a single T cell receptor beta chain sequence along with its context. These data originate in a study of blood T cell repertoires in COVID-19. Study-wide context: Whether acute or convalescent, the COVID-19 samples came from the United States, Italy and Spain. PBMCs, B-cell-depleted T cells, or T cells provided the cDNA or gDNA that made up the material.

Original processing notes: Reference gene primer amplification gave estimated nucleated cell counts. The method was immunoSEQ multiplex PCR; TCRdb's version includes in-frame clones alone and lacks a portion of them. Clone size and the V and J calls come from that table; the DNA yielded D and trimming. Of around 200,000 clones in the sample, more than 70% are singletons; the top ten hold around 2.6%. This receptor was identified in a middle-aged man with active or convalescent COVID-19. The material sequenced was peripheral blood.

The CDR3 region is CASSEAGTGGGYTF. The CDR3 nucleotides are TGTGCCAGCAGTGAAGCCGGGACAGGGGGAGGCTACACCTTC. This chain joins TRBV6-1 and TRBJ1-2; 11 bases are a match to TRBD1. Germline lookup yields CDR1 MNHNS and CDR2 SASEGT. The CDR3 has 14 amino acids. Unmatched junction bases numbered 2, after V lost 0 bases and J lost 8 bases.